These 9 T cell receptor beta chains came from one sample sequenced in a study of control samples from healthy donors and cancer patients. Measured with immunoSEQ multiplex PCR; TCRdb has only the in-frame clones, and not every one. The sample lists over 100,000 clones; approximately 91% were seen once. The source material was blood. The origin of the receptors is a man aged 50-60 years in good health.

Note on this clone: The sample has other DNA sequences that encode this CDR3 too. V and J are TRBV4-1 and TRBJ2-7, with TRBD1 identical over 8 bases. V was pared by 1 base and J by 4 bases, with 9 bases of the junction left unmatched. Germline lookup yields CDR1 MGHRA and CDR2 YSYEKL. This CDR3 has 16 amino acids. CDR3 region: CASSQGADRATYEQYF. The CDR3 coding sequence is TGCGCCAGCAGCCAAGGGGCGGACAGGGCGACTTACGAGCAGTACTTC.

V gene TRBV2 combines with J gene TRBJ2-7; no definite D call. CDR1 is SNHLY and CDR2 is FYNNEI in the germline V gene. Trimming removed 6 bases from V and 0 bases from J, with 12 bases in between. The CDR3 runs to 14 residues. CDR3 sequence reads: CASRRSGLSYEQYF. The CDR3 DNA is TGTGCCAGCAGGCGATCCGGGCTCTCCTACGAGCAGTACTTC.

This clone was observed once. V gene TRBV12-3 or TRBV12-4 combines with J gene TRBJ1-3, with D unresolved. V dropped 8 bases and J dropped 0 bases, with 8 bases sitting between them. The CDR3 length is 13 residues. CDR3 region: CASGGYSGNTIYF. CDR3 nucleotides: TGTGCCAGCGGAGGCTACTCTGGAAACACCATATATTTT.

The chain is built from TRBV13 and TRBJ2-1; 8 bases agree with TRBD1. Germline CDR1 is PRHDT and CDR2 is FYEKMQ (reference sequence). Losses at the gene ends were 0 bases for V and 4 bases for J; bases not matched to a gene: 11. The CDR3 totals 18 residues. As DNA, the CDR3 is TGTGCCAGCAGCTTAGGAATCCCCAGGGGGCGAGGTTACAATGAGCAGTTCTTC. Translation: CASSLGIPRGRGYNEQFF.

The genes are TRBV15 and TRBJ2-7; D may be TRBD1 (5 bases). Trimming took 0 bases from V and 2 from J, leaving 11 bases between them. The CDR3 length is 15 residues. CDR1 and CDR2 (germline): LNHNV, YYDKDF (reference sequence). CDR3 nucleotides: TGTGCCACCAGCAGAGACAGGGCTAGGACCTACGAGCAGTACTTC. This codes for CATSRDRARTYEQYF. The full variable domain, rest sourced from reference TRBV15 and TRBJ2-7, is DAMVIQNPRYQVTQFGKPVTLSCSQTLNHNVMYWYQQKSSQAPKLLFHYYDKDFNNEADTPDNFQSRRPNTSFCFLDIRSPGLGDTAMYLCATSRDRARTYEQYFGPGTRLTVT.

The chain uses TRBV28 and TRBJ1-2; D gene unclear. The V end lost 3 bases, the J end lost 8 bases, and 7 bases lay between the germline ends. The germline CDR1 and CDR2 sequences are MDHEN and SYDVKM. This CDR3 spans 11 amino acids. The CDR3 DNA is TGTGCCAGCAGTTTCTGGAGGGGCTACACCTTC. It codes for CASSFWRGYTF.

This clone came up once. The chain links TRBV30 to TRBJ1-5, with D perhaps matching TRBD1 (5 bases). V was clipped by 3 bases and J by 3 bases, with 12 bases between them. Germline CDR1 is GTSNPN and CDR2 is SVGIG (reference sequence). The CDR3 is 14 residues long. In nucleotides, the CDR3 is TGTGCCTGGAGGGGTTTAGGGGACAATCAGCCCCAGCATTTT. Translated, it gives CAWRGLGDNQPQHF.

This clone came up once. The rearrangement joins TRBV2 to TRBJ2-7, with a tentative D call TRBD2 (6 bases). CDR1 and CDR2 (germline): SNHLY, FYNNEI. The CDR3 is 14 residues long. Between the trimmed V and J ends, which lost 6 bases and 5 bases, there was a span of 17 bases. CDR3 nucleotide sequence: TGTGCCAGCAGGCTAGCGACTAGTAGCGACGAGCAGTACTTC. It specifies CASRLATSSDEQYF.

The chain recombines TRBV3-1 (or the pseudogene TRBV3-2) with TRBJ2-5; 11 nucleotides align to TRBD2. The CDR3 extends over 19 amino acids. V was pared by 0 bases and J by 1 base, with 10 bases of the junction left unmatched. Germline CDR1 reads LGHDT; CDR2 reads YNNKEL (reference sequence). CDR3 loop: CASSQDRKGLAALQETQYF. CDR3 sequence (DNA): TGTGCCAGCAGCCAAGATCGTAAGGGACTAGCGGCACTCCAAGAGACCCAGTACTTC.